The clone carrying this TCR beta chain was counted at least ten times. This sample is part of a study of T cells in Graves' hyperthyroidism and ophthalmopathy. Using RNA transcripts as the source, TCR beta CDR3 regions were amplified. An initial round of RT-PCR targeting the TCR CDR3 relied on the HTBI primer set. One entry per CDR3 protein, called by TCRdb with MiXCR from the multiplex PCR reads. The profile shows fewer than 500,000 distinct CDR3 sequences, roughly 15% of them singletons. V dropped 1 base and J dropped 4; count of bases not matched to a gene: 5. This CDR3 is built from 15 residues. CDR1 is LGHDT and CDR2 is YNNKEL in the germline V gene (reference sequence).

The origin of this receptor is a man aged 18 to 30 with Graves' ophthalmopathy. This sequence joins TRBV3-1 and TRBJ2-7, with 9 positions matching TRBD2. The sequencing input was blood. The CDR3 nucleotides read TGTGCCAGCAGCCAAGGGGCGGGGGGGCCGTACGAGCAGTACTTC. Amino acid sequence: CASSQGAGGPYEQYF.